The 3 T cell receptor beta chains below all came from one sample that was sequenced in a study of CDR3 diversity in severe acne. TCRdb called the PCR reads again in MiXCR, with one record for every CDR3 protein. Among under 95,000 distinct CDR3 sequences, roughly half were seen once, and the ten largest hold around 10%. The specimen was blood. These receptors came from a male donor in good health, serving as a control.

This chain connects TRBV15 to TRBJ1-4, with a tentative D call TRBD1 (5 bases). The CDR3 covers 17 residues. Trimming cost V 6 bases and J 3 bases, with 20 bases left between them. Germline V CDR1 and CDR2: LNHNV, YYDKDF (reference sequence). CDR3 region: CATRTGGFSRANEKLFF. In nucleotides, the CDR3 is TGTGCCACCAGAACCGGGGGATTCAGTAGGGCTAATGAAAAACTGTTTTTT.

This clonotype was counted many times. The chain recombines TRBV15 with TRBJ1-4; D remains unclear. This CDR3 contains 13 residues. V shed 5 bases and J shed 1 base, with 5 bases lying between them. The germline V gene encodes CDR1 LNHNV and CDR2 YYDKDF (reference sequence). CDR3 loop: CATSWGTNEKLFF. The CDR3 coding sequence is TGTGCCACCAGCTGGGGAACTAATGAAAAACTGTTTTTT.

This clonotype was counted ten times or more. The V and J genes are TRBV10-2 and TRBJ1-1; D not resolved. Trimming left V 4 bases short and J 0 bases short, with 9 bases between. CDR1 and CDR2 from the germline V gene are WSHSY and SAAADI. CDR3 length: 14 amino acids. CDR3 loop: CASSAYSMNTEAFF. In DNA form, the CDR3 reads TGCGCCAGCAGTGCCTACAGCATGAACACTGAAGCTTTCTTT.